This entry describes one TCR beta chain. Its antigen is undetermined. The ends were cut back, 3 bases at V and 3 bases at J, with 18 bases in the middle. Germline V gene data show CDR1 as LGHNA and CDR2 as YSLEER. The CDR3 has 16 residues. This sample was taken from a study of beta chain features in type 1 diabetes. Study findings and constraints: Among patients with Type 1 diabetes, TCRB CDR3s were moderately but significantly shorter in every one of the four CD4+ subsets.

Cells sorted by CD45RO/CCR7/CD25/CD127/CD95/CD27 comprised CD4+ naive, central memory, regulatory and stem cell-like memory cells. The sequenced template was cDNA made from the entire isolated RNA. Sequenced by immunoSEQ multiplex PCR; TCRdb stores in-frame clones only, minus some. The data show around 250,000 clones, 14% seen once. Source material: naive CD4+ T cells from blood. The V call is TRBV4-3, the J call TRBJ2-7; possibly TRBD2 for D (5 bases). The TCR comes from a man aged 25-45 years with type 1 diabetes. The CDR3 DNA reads TGCGCCAGCAGCCAGGAACGGGATTACTGGGGCTACGAGCAGTACTTC. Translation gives CASSQERDYWGYEQYF.